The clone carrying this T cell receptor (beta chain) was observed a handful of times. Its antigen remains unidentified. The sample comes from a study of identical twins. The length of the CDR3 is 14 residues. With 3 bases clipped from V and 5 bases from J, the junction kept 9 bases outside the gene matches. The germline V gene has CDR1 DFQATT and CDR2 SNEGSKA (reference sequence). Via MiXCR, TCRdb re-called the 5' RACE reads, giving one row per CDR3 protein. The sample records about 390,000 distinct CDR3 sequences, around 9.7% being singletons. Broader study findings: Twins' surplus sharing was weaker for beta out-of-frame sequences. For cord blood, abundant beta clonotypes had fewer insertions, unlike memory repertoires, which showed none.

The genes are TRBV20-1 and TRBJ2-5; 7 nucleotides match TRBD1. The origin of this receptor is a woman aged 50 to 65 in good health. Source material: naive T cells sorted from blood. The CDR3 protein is CSARDTDRSETQYF. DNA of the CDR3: TGCAGTGCTAGGGATACGGACAGGTCCGAGACCCAGTACTTC.